This is a list of T cell receptor beta chains from one sample in a study of CD8+CD57+ T cells in acquired aplastic anemia. One entry per CDR3 protein results from TCRdb running MiXCR on the reads. The profile shows under 250,000 distinct CDR3 sequences, around 32% of them singletons. Sequenced: sorted CD4+, CD8+, or CD8+CD57+ T cells (not recorded which) from PBMCs. These receptors all come from a human donor in good health, serving as a control. Each CDR3 is given with its conserved first and last residue. A D gene is named only where the DNA matches it firmly. Where a row states a size, it is once, few, many or the class of an expanded clone; other rows omit it.

abundance: few; v_gene: TRBV18; d_gene: -; j_gene: TRBJ1-6; CDR3aa: CASSQDWVGRAPLHF; CDR3nt: TGTGCCAGCTCCCAAGATTGGGTAGGGAGGGCACCCCTCCACTTT
abundance: -; v_gene: TRBV19; d_gene: TRBD1; j_gene: TRBJ1-1; CDR3aa: CASNLPGGSDTEAFF; CDR3nt: TGTGCCAGTAACTTACCAGGGGGGTCAGACACTGAAGCTTTCTTT
abundance: many; v_gene: TRBV5-1; d_gene: -; j_gene: TRBJ1-2; CDR3aa: CASSTAGWGYTF; CDR3nt: TGCGCCAGCAGTACAGCTGGGTGGGGCTACACCTTC
abundance: many; v_gene: TRBV12-3/TRBV12-4; d_gene: -; j_gene: TRBJ1-1; CDR3aa: CASSQQALNTEAFF; CDR3nt: TGTGCCAGCAGTCAGCAGGCCTTGAACACTGAAGCTTTCTTT
abundance: many; v_gene: TRBV19; d_gene: TRBD1; j_gene: TRBJ1-2; CDR3aa: CASSSIGQGIDYGYTF; CDR3nt: TGTGCCAGTAGTTCAATCGGACAGGGGATTGACTATGGCTACACCTTC
abundance: few; v_gene: TRBV5-5; d_gene: -; j_gene: TRBJ1-1; CDR3aa: CASSLSSRSNTEAFF; CDR3nt: TGTGCCAGCAGCTTGTCTTCTAGATCTAACACTGAAGCTTTCTTT
abundance: many; v_gene: TRBV20-1; d_gene: TRBD1; j_gene: TRBJ1-2; CDR3aa: CSATHGTGGGRGYTF; CDR3nt: TGCAGTGCTACCCACGGGACAGGGGGCGGTCGGGGCTACACCTTC
abundance: many; v_gene: TRBV20-1; d_gene: TRBD2; j_gene: TRBJ2-5; CDR3aa: CSASPLAGGRETQYF; CDR3nt: TGCAGTGCTAGTCCGCTAGCGGGAGGGCGCGAGACCCAGTACTTC
abundance: -; v_gene: TRBV10-3; d_gene: TRBD2; j_gene: TRBJ2-5; CDR3aa: CAISESSGGVAQETQYF; CDR3nt: TGTGCCATCAGTGAGTCGAGCGGGGGGGTCGCCCAAGAGACCCAGTACTTC
abundance: many; v_gene: TRBV6-4; d_gene: -; j_gene: TRBJ1-6; CDR3aa: CASSETVNSPLHF; CDR3nt: TGTGCCAGCAGTGAAACTGTTAATTCACCCCTCCACTTT
abundance: -; v_gene: TRBV2; d_gene: -; j_gene: TRBJ1-1; CDR3aa: CASRGANTEAFF; CDR3nt: TGTGCCAGCAGGGGGGCCAACACTGAAGCTTTCTTT
abundance: -; v_gene: TRBV7-9; d_gene: -; j_gene: TRBJ2-1; CDR3aa: CASSAFQSEQFF; CDR3nt: TGTGCCAGCAGCGCATTTCAGAGTGAGCAGTTCTTC
abundance: -; v_gene: TRBV18; d_gene: -; j_gene: TRBJ2-5; CDR3aa: CASSPPVDQETQYF; CDR3nt: TGTGCCAGCTCACCACCGGTGGACCAAGAGACCCAGTACTTC
abundance: many; v_gene: TRBV29-1; d_gene: TRBD2; j_gene: TRBJ2-1; CDR3aa: CSVETGLVDEQFF; CDR3nt: TGCAGCGTTGAAACGGGACTAGTGGATGAGCAGTTCTTC
abundance: few; v_gene: TRBV18; d_gene: -; j_gene: TRBJ2-7; CDR3aa: CASSPRRGEYEQYF; CDR3nt: TGTGCCAGCTCACCACGGCGCGGGGAGTACGAGCAGTACTTC
abundance: many; v_gene: TRBV7-2; d_gene: -; j_gene: TRBJ2-7; CDR3aa: CASSQRTGGEQYF; CDR3nt: TGTGCCAGCAGCCAAAGGACTGGGGGCGAGCAGTACTTC
abundance: -; v_gene: TRBV5-5; d_gene: -; j_gene: TRBJ1-1; CDR3aa: CASSLRDGRFNTEAFF; CDR3nt: TGTGCCAGCAGCTTGAGGGACGGAAGATTTAACACTGAAGCTTTCTTT
abundance: -; v_gene: TRBV25-1; d_gene: -; j_gene: TRBJ1-6; CDR3aa: CASSVGSGNASPLHF; CDR3nt: TGTGCCAGCAGCGTAGGGTCAGGGAATGCTTCACCCCTCCACTTT
abundance: -; v_gene: TRBV24-1; d_gene: -; j_gene: TRBJ2-5; CDR3aa: CVTSDSGRGPGETQYF; CDR3nt: TGTGTCACCAGTGACAGTGGGAGAGGCCCTGGGGAGACCCAGTACTTC
abundance: -; v_gene: TRBV27; d_gene: -; j_gene: TRBJ1-2; CDR3aa: CASARAVGSSYTF; CDR3nt: TGTGCCAGCGCCCGGGCAGTCGGCAGTAGCTACACCTTC
abundance: few; v_gene: TRBV18; d_gene: -; j_gene: TRBJ2-7; CDR3aa: CASSGTGSYEQYF; CDR3nt: TGTGCCAGCTCCGGGACGGGCTCCTACGAGCAGTACTTC
abundance: many; v_gene: TRBV12-3/TRBV12-4; d_gene: -; j_gene: TRBJ2-7; CDR3aa: CASSQGSSYEQYF; CDR3nt: TGTGCCAGCAGTCAGGGAAGCTCCTACGAGCAGTACTTC
abundance: many; v_gene: TRBV4-1; d_gene: TRBD2; j_gene: TRBJ2-7; CDR3aa: CASSKDRTSGYEQYF; CDR3nt: TGCGCCAGCAGCAAAGACAGGACTAGCGGTTACGAGCAGTACTTC
abundance: few; v_gene: TRBV30; d_gene: -; j_gene: TRBJ1-4; CDR3aa: CAWRNLVVNEKLFF; CDR3nt: TGTGCCTGGAGAAATCTGGTCGTTAATGAAAAACTGTTTTTT
abundance: many; v_gene: TRBV7-9; d_gene: TRBD1; j_gene: TRBJ1-2; CDR3aa: CASSPGQGARGYTF; CDR3nt: TGTGCCAGCAGCCCAGGACAGGGGGCGCGGGGCTACACCTTC
abundance: -; v_gene: TRBV15; d_gene: TRBD1; j_gene: TRBJ2-7; CDR3aa: CATSRQTGTGVDQQYF; CDR3nt: TGTGCCACCAGCAGACAAACCGGGACAGGGGTAGATCAGCAGTACTTC
abundance: once; v_gene: TRBV2; d_gene: TRBD1; j_gene: TRBJ1-3; CDR3aa: CASRVSGQSGNTIYF; CDR3nt: TGTGCCAGCAGAGTTTCGGGACAGTCTGGAAACACCATATATTTT
abundance: many; v_gene: TRBV20-1; d_gene: -; j_gene: TRBJ1-2; CDR3aa: CSARDRQAVNYGYTF; CDR3nt: TGCAGTGCTAGAGATAGACAGGCGGTGAACTATGGCTACACCTTC
abundance: few; v_gene: TRBV18; d_gene: -; j_gene: TRBJ1-2; CDR3aa: CASSPSIGAPYGYTF; CDR3nt: TGTGCCAGCTCACCGTCTATTGGGGCACCTTATGGCTACACCTTC
abundance: -; v_gene: TRBV9; d_gene: -; j_gene: TRBJ1-1; CDR3aa: CASSVATEAFF; CDR3nt: TGTGCCAGCAGCGTAGCTACTGAAGCTTTCTTT
abundance: many; v_gene: TRBV4-2; d_gene: -; j_gene: TRBJ2-7; CDR3aa: CASSQDLGGYYEQYF; CDR3nt: TGTGCCAGCAGCCAAGATTTGGGGGGATATTACGAGCAGTACTTC
abundance: -; v_gene: TRBV20-1; d_gene: TRBD1; j_gene: TRBJ1-5; CDR3aa: CSARVGQGVAQPQYF; CDR3nt: TGCAGTGCTAGGGTCGGACAGGGTGTAGCTCAGCCCCAGTACTTT
abundance: -; v_gene: TRBV4-1; d_gene: TRBD2; j_gene: TRBJ2-1; CDR3aa: CASSQGQSRGSSYNEQFF; CDR3nt: TGCGCCAGCAGCCAAGGACAATCGCGGGGGAGCTCCTACAATGAGCAGTTCTTC
abundance: -; v_gene: TRBV20-1; d_gene: -; j_gene: TRBJ2-3; CDR3aa: CSARTVSDTQYF; CDR3nt: TGCAGTGCTCGGACAGTTAGCGATACGCAGTATTTT
abundance: -; v_gene: TRBV15; d_gene: TRBD2; j_gene: TRBJ2-1; CDR3aa: CATSLGLAGEEQFF; CDR3nt: TGTGCCACCAGCTTGGGACTAGCGGGAGAGGAGCAGTTCTTC
abundance: -; v_gene: TRBV2; d_gene: -; j_gene: TRBJ2-3; CDR3aa: CASSPLWDTGSGHASTDTQYF; CDR3nt: TGTGCCAGCAGTCCCCTCTGGGATACAGGAAGTGGGCATGCTAGCACAGATACGCAGTATTTT
abundance: many; v_gene: TRBV11-2; d_gene: TRBD1; j_gene: TRBJ2-7; CDR3aa: CASSLVGQGAYEQYF; CDR3nt: TGTGCCAGCAGCTTAGTAGGACAGGGAGCCTACGAGCAGTACTTC
abundance: many; v_gene: TRBV2; d_gene: TRBD1; j_gene: TRBJ1-1; CDR3aa: CASSDRGRDTEAFF; CDR3nt: TGTGCCAGCAGTGACAGGGGGCGGGACACTGAAGCTTTCTTT
abundance: many; v_gene: TRBV10-3; d_gene: -; j_gene: TRBJ2-1; CDR3aa: CAINRANEQFF; CDR3nt: TGTGCCATCAACCGGGCAAATGAGCAGTTCTTC